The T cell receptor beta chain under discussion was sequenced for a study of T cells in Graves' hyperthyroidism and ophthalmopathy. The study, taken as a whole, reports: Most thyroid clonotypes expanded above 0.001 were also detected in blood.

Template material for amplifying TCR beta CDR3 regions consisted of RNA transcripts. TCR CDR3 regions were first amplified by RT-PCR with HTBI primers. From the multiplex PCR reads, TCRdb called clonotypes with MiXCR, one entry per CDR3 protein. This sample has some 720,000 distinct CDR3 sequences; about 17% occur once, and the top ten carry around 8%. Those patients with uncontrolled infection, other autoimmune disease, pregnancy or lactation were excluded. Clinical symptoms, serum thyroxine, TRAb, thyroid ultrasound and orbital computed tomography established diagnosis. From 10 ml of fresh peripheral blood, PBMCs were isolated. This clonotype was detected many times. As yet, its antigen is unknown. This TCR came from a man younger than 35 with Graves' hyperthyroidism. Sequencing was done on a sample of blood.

The CDR3 region has the DNA TGTGCCAGTTCTTTCCGGGACGAACCCTACAATGAGCAGTTCTTC. The encoded protein is CASSFRDEPYNEQFF. The chain combines TRBV19 with TRBJ2-1, with D perhaps TRBD1 or TRBD2 (5 bases each). Germline CDR1 and CDR2: LNHDA and SQIVND (reference sequence). This CDR3 has 15 residues. Deletions cut 8 bases from V and 2 bases from J, with 16 bases between.